Shown below are 11 T cell receptor beta chains from a single sample sequenced in a study of blood T cells in healthy people across ages. A sample-barcoded 5' primer and a J-beta primer mix were used in a second PCR of about 7 to 12 cycles. MiXCR, run by TCRdb on the 5' RACE reads, gives a single entry per CDR3 protein. Altogether 800,000 or so distinct CDR3 sequences are present, about half being singletons, with the ten largest covering 15% to 20%. Specimen: blood. All receptors derive from an elderly man in good health.

V usage is TRBV29-1 and J usage is TRBJ2-7; 7 nucleotides align to TRBD2. There are 14 residues in the CDR3. The V and J ends lost 6 bases and 2 bases, in that order; junction bases with no gene match: 10. Germline V lookup: CDR1 SQVTM, CDR2 ANQGSEA. The DNA for the CDR3 is TGCAGCGTGGGAGTGGGGGGGTTTCCCTACGAGCAGTACTTC. This codes for CSVGVGGFPYEQYF.

The sample holds many counts of this clonotype. The V and J genes are TRBV5-1 and TRBJ2-7; a possible D gene is TRBD1 (6 bases). Trimming took 4 bases from V and 3 from J, leaving 23 bases between them. CDR1 is SGHRS and CDR2 is YFSETQ in the germline V gene. The CDR3 has 17 residues. Here the CDR3 reads CASSTEHRDTPSYEQYF. In nucleotides, the CDR3 is TGCGCCAGCAGCACGGAACATAGGGACACCCCAAGCTACGAGCAGTACTTC.

This clonotype was seen a handful of times. The rearrangement links TRBV29-1 to TRBJ2-5; perhaps TRBD2 as D (5 bases). Germline CDR1 and CDR2: SQVTM and ANQGSEA. The CDR3 covers 14 residues. Trimming shortened V by 3 bases and J by 5 bases, and 16 bases separated the two germline ends. CDR3 sequence (DNA): TGCAGCGTTGATCTCCGAACTAGTATGGAGACCCAGTACTTC. Translated: CSVDLRTSMETQYF.

This clonotype showed up just a few times. The V call is TRBV5-1, the J call TRBJ2-7; 8 nucleotides agree with TRBD2. The CDR3 is 14 residues long. The germline V gene encodes CDR1 SGHRS and CDR2 YFSETQ. Trimming cost V 3 bases and J 4 bases; bases outside gene matches: 6. The CDR3 DNA is TGCGCCAGCAGCTCGAGCGGGAGAATTTACGAGCAGTACTTC. As protein: CASSSSGRIYEQYF.

To note about this clonotype: A much larger clone differs from this one at a single base, so this may be a read error. This sequence joins TRBV7-6 and TRBJ2-7; D is ambiguous. Germline V lookup: CDR1 SGHVS, CDR2 FNYEAQ. The V and J ends lost 5 bases and 1 base respectively, with 12 bases between them. The CDR3 loop spans 14 amino acids. The CDR3 region is CASSPRINSYEQYF. The DNA for the CDR3 is TGTGCCAGCAGCCCCAGGATTAATTCCTACGAGCAGTACTTC.

The J gene is TRBJ1-2, the V gene TRBV20-1; 7 bases line up with TRBD1. The ends lost 6 bases at V and 8 bases at J; junction bases unmatched: 12. The CDR3 sequence is 13 residues long. Germline lookup yields CDR1 DFQATT and CDR2 SNEGSKA (reference sequence). The CDR3 DNA is TGCAGTGCCCCTCCCCGACAGGGTCAAGGCTACACCTTC. This translates into CSAPPRQGQGYTF.

The genes are TRBV12-3 or TRBV12-4 and TRBJ2-5, with 9 bases aligning to TRBD2. The CDR3 contains 15 residues. With 4 bases clipped from V and 2 bases from J, the junction kept 5 bases outside the gene matches. The CDR3, as DNA: TGTGCCAGCAGTTCGAGCGGGGGGCCGCAAGAGACCCAGTACTTC. Translation: CASSSSGGPQETQYF.

This clonotype was observed a few times. V is TRBV14 and J is TRBJ2-1; 7 nucleotides match TRBD1. CDR3 length equals 16 residues. Germline loops: CDR1 SGHDN, CDR2 FVKESK. V gave up 4 bases and J gave up 4 bases; unmatched junction bases: 10. CDR3 sequence: CASSLLTGTVYNEQFF. The CDR3 region has the DNA TGTGCCAGCAGCCTATTAACCGGGACAGTATACAATGAGCAGTTCTTC.

This clonotype was recorded a few times. V and J are TRBV10-3 and TRBJ1-5; 8 nucleotides align to TRBD1. Germline V gives CDR1 ENHRY, CDR2 SYGVKD. This CDR3 has 15 residues. V trimming: 3 bases; J trimming: 3 bases; junction bases outside the gene matches: 4. This CDR3 reads CAISDGQGTNQPQHF. CDR3 coding DNA: TGTGCCATCAGTGACGGACAGGGTACCAATCAGCCCCAGCATTTT.

The CDR3 DNA follows: TGTGCCAGCAGTTACCTCGGACACACCGACGAGCAGTACTTC. Translating gives CASSYLGHTDEQYF. This chain joins TRBV6-5 and TRBJ2-7, with a possible D match to TRBD1 (5 bases). The V and J ends lost 2 bases and 5 bases respectively, with 13 bases between them. The CDR3 has 14 amino acids. Germline CDR1 MNHEY, CDR2 SVGAGI.

About this clonotype: It is likely a read error, because the conserved phenylalanine at the end of the CDR3 is missing. The CDR3 loop reads CASSKDRTENSPLHS. In DNA form, the CDR3 reads TGTGCCAGCAGCAAGGACAGGACTGAGAATTCACCCCTCCACTCT. V and J are TRBV5-6 and TRBJ1-6, with 7 bases matching TRBD1. The germline CDR1 and CDR2 sequences are SGHDT and YYEEEE. This CDR3 has 15 amino acids. The V and J ends lost 4 bases and 7 bases, in that order; junction bases with no gene match: 8.